This T cell receptor (beta chain) was obtained from a study of blood T cell repertoires in COVID-19. About the research overall: Acute and convalescent COVID-19 samples came from the United States, Italy and Spain. PBMCs, B-cell-depleted T cells, or T cells were the source of the cDNA or gDNA that made up the material.

CDR3 length: 15 amino acids. Unmatched junction bases numbered 9, after V lost 4 bases and J lost 15 bases. Per germline, CDR1 SNHLY and CDR2 FYNNEI. This clone was counted between two and nine times. Per the original data handling: Amplification from reference gene primers served as the basis for estimated nucleated cell counts. The data were produced by immunoSEQ multiplex PCR, yet TCRdb's version contains in-frame clones alone and is incomplete. From that table come the V and J calls and clone size; the DNA was used to work out D and trimming. The repertoire holds 200,000 to 300,000 clones, with more than 75% as singletons.

The chain uses TRBV2 and TRBJ2-1; 16 bases line up with TRBD2. The TCR was taken from a woman aged 55-70 years with active or convalescent COVID-19. The sequenced sample was peripheral blood. The CDR3 loop reads CASSVEGLAGGRSFF. CDR3 nucleotide sequence: TGTGCCAGCAGTGTCGAGGGACTAGCGGGGGGGCGGTCGTTCTTC.